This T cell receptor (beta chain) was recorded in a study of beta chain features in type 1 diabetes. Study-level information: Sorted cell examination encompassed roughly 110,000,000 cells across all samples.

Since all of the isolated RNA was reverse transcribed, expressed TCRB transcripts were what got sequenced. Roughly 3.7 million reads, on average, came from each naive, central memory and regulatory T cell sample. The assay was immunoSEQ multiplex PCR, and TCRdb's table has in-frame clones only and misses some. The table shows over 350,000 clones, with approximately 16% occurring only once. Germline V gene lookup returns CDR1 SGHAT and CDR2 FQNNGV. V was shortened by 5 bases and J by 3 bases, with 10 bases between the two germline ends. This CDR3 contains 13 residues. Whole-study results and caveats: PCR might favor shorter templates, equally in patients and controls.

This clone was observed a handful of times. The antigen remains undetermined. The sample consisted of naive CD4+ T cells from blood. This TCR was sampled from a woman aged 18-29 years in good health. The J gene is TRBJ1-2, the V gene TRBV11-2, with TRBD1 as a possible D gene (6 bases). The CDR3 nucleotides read TGTGCCAGCAGCCCTGCAGGGGACTATGGCTACACCTTC. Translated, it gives CASSPAGDYGYTF. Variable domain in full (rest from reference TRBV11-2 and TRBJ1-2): EAGVAQSPRYKIIEKRQSVAFWCNPISGHATLYWYQQILGQGPKLLIQFQNNGVVDDSQLPKDRFSAERLKGVDSTLKIQPAKLEDSAVYLCASSPAGDYGYTFGSGTRLTVV.